Presented here are 10 T cell receptor beta chains from one specimen sequenced in a study of T cells in women clearing cervical HPV infection listed by TCRdb under 2018. Library prep was done by the immunoSEQ multiplex PCR assay. The source is immuneACCESS, and TCRdb retained only in-frame sequences with V and J called. Part of the clones is not carried over; for the studies checked, unresolved V genes explain less than half of this, and the remainder is unexplained. The sample's own table lists 30,000 to 50,000 clones. Roughly 5% of the sample lies in the top ten. The sample was blood buffy coat. The receptor source for this set is a woman aged 18-70 years with a cervical HPV16 infection that either progressed to CIN3+ or cleared (not recorded which).

As to this clone: Read data end 3 residues before the CDR3 end; the end is taken from the germline J gene. The rearrangement joins TRBV28 to TRBJ1-2, with 8 nucleotides matching TRBD1. Per germline, CDR1 MDHEN and CDR2 SYDVKM. V gave up 2 bases and J gave up 2 bases; unmatched junction bases: 7. The CDR3 totals 16 residues. The CDR3 region is CASSLSRDRLNYGYTF. CDR3 bases read: TGTGCCAGCAGTTTAAGCCGGGACAGGTTAAACTATGGC.

Regarding this clone: The read halts 3 residues ahead of the CDR3 end, with the missing end drawn from the germline J gene. The chain joins TRBV27 to TRBJ1-4, with D unresolved. V shed 2 bases and J shed 6 bases, with 19 bases lying between them. The CDR3 totals 17 residues. Germline V gene sequence: CDR1 MNHEY, CDR2 SMNVEV (reference sequence). The covered CDR3 bases are TGTGCCAGCAGTTTACTTCGACAAAGGAGGTGGTATGAAAAA. Amino acids: CASSLLRQRRWYEK. The full-length CDR3 reads as CASSLLRQRRWYEKLFF.

In regard to this clone: The read falls 3 residues short of the CDR3 end, and the missing part is taken from the germline J gene. The chain recombines TRBV7-3 with TRBJ2-3; 9 bases line up with TRBD2. V dropped 0 bases and J dropped 0; count of bases not matched to a gene: 13. The length of the CDR3 is 20 residues. The germline CDR1 and CDR2 sequences are SGHTA and FQGTGA. This CDR3 is CASSLTPGASGAHSTDTQYF. CDR3 bases read: TGTGCCAGCAGCTTAACCCCGGGGGCTAGCGGGGCCCACAGCACAGATACG. The complete variable domain, with remaining parts taken from reference TRBV7-3 and TRBJ2-3, reads GAGVSQTPSNKVTEKGKYVELRCDPISGHTALYWYRQSLGQGPEFLIYFQGTGAADDSGLPNDRFFAVRPEGSVSTLKIQRTERGDSAVYLCASSLTPGASGAHSTDTQYFGPGTRLTVL.

Of note for this clone: The sequence runs out 3 residues before the end of the CDR3; the remainder is reconstructed from the germline J gene. The chain carries TRBV20-1 and TRBJ2-2; 7 positions match TRBD1. This CDR3 is built from 15 residues. The V segment lost 7 bases and the J segment 0 bases; nucleotides outside the gene matches: 8. Germline values: CDR1 DFQATT, CDR2 SNEGSKA (reference sequence). The DNA read from the CDR3 is TGCAGTGTTCAGAGAGGGACAGCGAACACCGGGGAG. Translation: CSVQRGTANTGE. The CDR3 reads in full as CSVQRGTANTGELFF.

As regards this clone: The read finishes 3 residues shy of the CDR3 end, and the germline J gene is used to complete it. The gene calls are TRBV10-2 and TRBJ1-2; 7 nucleotides agree with TRBD1. The CDR3 sequence is 13 residues long. V lost 3 bases, J lost 3 bases, and 1 base stayed unmatched. Germline V gene lookup returns CDR1 WSHSY and CDR2 SAAADI. The CDR3 DNA, read in part, is TGCGCCAGCAGTGAAACAGGGGACTATGGC. It translates to CASSETGDYG. The whole CDR3 sequence is CASSETGDYGYTF.

The CDR3 bases that were read are TGCGCCAGCAGCCCTCCCGGGACTAGCGGGGGGGCCCATGAG. Encoded protein: CASSPPGTSGGAHE. The full CDR3 protein reads CASSPPGTSGGAHEQFF. V and J are TRBV5-1 and TRBJ2-1, with 16 bases matching TRBD2. Read coverage stops 3 residues before the CDR3 terminus; the germline J gene supplies the remainder. Unmatched junction bases numbered 9, after V lost 4 bases and J lost 8 bases. This CDR3 has 17 amino acids. Per germline, CDR1 SGHRS and CDR2 YFSETQ.

A remark on this clone: The read terminates 3 residues ahead of where the CDR3 ends, so the germline J gene completes it. The chain combines TRBV7-9 with TRBJ1-1, with TRBD1 matching 9 bases. CDR1 and CDR2 from the germline V gene are SEHNR and FQNEAQ (reference sequence). Trimming at V came to 5 bases and at J to 1 base, leaving 5 bases not matched to a gene. The CDR3 spans 15 residues. The sequenced part of the CDR3 DNA is TGTGCCAGCAGCGCCGGGGACAGGGAGAACACTGAA. Translating gives CASSAGDRENTE. The whole CDR3 protein is CASSAGDRENTEAFF.

Concerning this clone itself: The CDR3 extends 3 residues past the end of the read, so its final part is completed from the germline J gene. The chain couples TRBV10-3 to TRBJ2-5; 8 nucleotides match TRBD1. The CDR3 is 13 amino acids. Trimming removed 11 bases from V and 5 bases from J; junction bases left unmatched: 10. Looked up from germline, CDR1 is ENHRY and CDR2 is SYGVKD. The CDR3 DNA, read in part, is TGTGCCGCTCGGGGACAGGCGGGCGAGACC. Translated, it gives CAARGQAGET. In full, the CDR3 reads CAARGQAGETQYF.

As regards this clone: The CDR3 is cut off 3 residues early in the read; its end comes from the germline J gene. The rearrangement joins TRBV19 to TRBJ2-2; 8 nucleotides agree with TRBD2. Losses at the gene ends were 3 bases for V and 5 bases for J; bases not matched to a gene: 8. The CDR3 runs to 16 residues. CDR1 LNHDA and CDR2 SQIVND come from the germline V gene (reference sequence). CDR3 DNA, as far as it was read: TGTGCCAGTAGTATCACGCGGGGGGCCGGAACCGGGGAG. Translation: CASSITRGAGTGE. The whole CDR3 protein reads CASSITRGAGTGELFF.

A word on this clone: The CDR3 goes on 3 residues after the read ends, and that part is filled in from the germline J gene. V usage is TRBV18 and J usage is TRBJ1-1; TRBD1 aligns across 9 bases. The germline V gene encodes CDR1 KGHSH and CDR2 LQKENI. J was trimmed by 3 bases and V by 5 bases; bases with no gene match: 4. The CDR3 runs 14 residues. The CDR3 loop is CASSKGQGDTEAFF. Partial CDR3 DNA: TGTGCCAGCTCAAAGGGACAGGGTGACACTGAA.